This TCR beta chain was observed in a study of CD8+ T cells in alopecia areata. This CDR3 spans 16 amino acids. Germline V gene data show CDR1 as SGHTA and CDR2 as FQGNSA. After removal of 0 bases from V and 2 bases from J, the junction contained 6 bases not matched to a gene. To note about this clone: Its cognate antigen is unknown.

Treatment of the sample: oral pan-JAK inhibitor, 5-10 mg twice daily. Extraction of RNA preceded its reverse transcription into cDNA, which served as the sequencing template. Produced via immunoSEQ multiplex PCR; TCRdb's table is partial and in-frame only. The repertoire holds about 270,000 clones, with approximately 60% as singletons. Study-level points and caveats: Normal scalp had lower clonality than lesional scalp, with alopecia totalis/universalis lesions showing this most strongly.

This sequence joins TRBV7-2 and TRBJ2-7, with 8 bases that match TRBD1. The sample here was CD4+ T cells sorted from blood, taken at approximately week 51, from a patient treated with tofacitinib. The TCR sequence derives from a human donor with alopecia areata. CDR3 sequence: CASSLAEGQGTYEQYF. The CDR3 region has the DNA TGTGCCAGCAGCTTAGCGGAAGGACAGGGAACCTACGAGCAGTACTTC.